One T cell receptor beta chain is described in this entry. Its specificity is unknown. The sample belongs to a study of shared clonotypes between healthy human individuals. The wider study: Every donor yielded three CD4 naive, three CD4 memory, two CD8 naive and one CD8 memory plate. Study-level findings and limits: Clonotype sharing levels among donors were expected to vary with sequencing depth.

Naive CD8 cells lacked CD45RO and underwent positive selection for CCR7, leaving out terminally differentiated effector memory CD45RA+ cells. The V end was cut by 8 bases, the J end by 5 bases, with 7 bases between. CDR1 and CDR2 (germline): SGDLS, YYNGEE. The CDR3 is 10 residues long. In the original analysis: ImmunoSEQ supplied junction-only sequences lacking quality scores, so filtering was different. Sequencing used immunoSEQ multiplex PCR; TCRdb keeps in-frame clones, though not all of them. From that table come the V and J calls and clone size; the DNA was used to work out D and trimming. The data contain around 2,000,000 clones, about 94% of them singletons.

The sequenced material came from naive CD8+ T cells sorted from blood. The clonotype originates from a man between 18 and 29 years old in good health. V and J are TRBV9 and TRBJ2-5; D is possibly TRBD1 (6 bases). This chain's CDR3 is CASGGETQYF. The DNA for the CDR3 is TGTGCCAGTGGGGGCGAGACCCAGTACTTC.